This TCR beta chain was captured in a study of control samples from healthy donors and cancer patients. Data came from immunoSEQ multiplex PCR; TCRdb stores just in-frame clones and leaves some out. The sample yields about 150,000 clones, 93% seen once. The CDR3 sequence is 16 residues long. The V gene lost 4 bases and the J gene lost 2 bases, with 18 bases spanning the gap. CDR1 and CDR2 (germline): SGHKS, YYEKEE (reference sequence). The sample was blood. The source is a man younger than 30 in good health. This chain uses TRBV5-5 with TRBJ1-2; D unresolved. The CDR3 loop is CASSPTTEHRNYGYTF. As DNA, the CDR3 is TGTGCCAGCAGCCCTACCACGGAACACCGAAACTATGGCTACACCTTC.